This is a list of T cell receptor beta chains from one sample in a study of blood T cell repertoires in COVID-19. Only in-frame clones appear in the TCRdb table, and some are missing; sequencing was by immunoSEQ multiplex PCR. Here the sample spans some 150,000 clones, 65% to 85% being singletons. Material for sequencing was peripheral blood. All receptors come from a woman aged 80 or over with acute or convalescent COVID-19. Both conserved end residues are trimmed from each CDR3. A D gene is named only where the DNA matches it firmly.

v_gene: TRBV2; d_gene: .; CDR3aa: ASSARSSYNSPLH
v_gene: TRBV9; d_gene: TRBD2; CDR3aa: ASSLEGSGAETQY
v_gene: TRBV24-1; d_gene: .; CDR3aa: ATSTTGVLGADTQY
v_gene: TRBV28; d_gene: .; CDR3aa: ASNPQGQNYEQY
v_gene: TRBV14; d_gene: TRBD2; CDR3aa: PSTQKRGPGGEQY
v_gene: TRBV19; d_gene: TRBD2; CDR3aa: ASSIGEGYEQY
v_gene: TRBV2; d_gene: .; CDR3aa: ASSGQVYGYT
v_gene: TRBV5-1; d_gene: TRBD2; CDR3aa: ASSLELAGGRTGELF
v_gene: TRBV5-1; d_gene: TRBD2; CDR3aa: ASSLYPSSGTYEQY
v_gene: TRBV5-8; d_gene: .; CDR3aa: ASSLDSPRRAGEY
v_gene: TRBV19; d_gene: .; CDR3aa: ASSEDSYGYT
v_gene: TRBV28; d_gene: .; CDR3aa: ASSSPGIRSGYT
v_gene: TRBV7-9; d_gene: TRBD2; CDR3aa: ASSFWSTSSDTQY
v_gene: TRBV2; d_gene: TRBD2; CDR3aa: ASTLGLAGTDTQY
v_gene: TRBV11-2; d_gene: .; CDR3aa: ASSFTQALTDTQY
v_gene: TRBV4-1; d_gene: TRBD1; CDR3aa: ASSQEGRGKAENSPLH
v_gene: TRBV18; d_gene: TRBD1; CDR3aa: ASSPDRVSYGYT
v_gene: TRBV7-9; d_gene: TRBD1; CDR3aa: ASSLGDRGPLSYGYT
v_gene: TRBV11-2; d_gene: .; CDR3aa: ASSLGQGFYGYT
v_gene: TRBV7-2; d_gene: .; CDR3aa: ASSARGGVNKNTQY
v_gene: TRBV6-6; d_gene: TRBD1; CDR3aa: ASNPLDRGLTEAF
v_gene: TRBV28; d_gene: .; CDR3aa: ASSLLSSPLH
v_gene: TRBV3-1/TRBV3-2; d_gene: TRBD2; CDR3aa: ASSQRASGGKKAQY
v_gene: TRBV27; d_gene: .; CDR3aa: ASSLMYTGRVTEAF
v_gene: TRBV5-1; d_gene: .; CDR3aa: ASSLDRDLYEQY
v_gene: TRBV6-5; d_gene: TRBD2; CDR3aa: ASSYGSAGAGEQY
v_gene: TRBV10-1; d_gene: .; CDR3aa: ASSDSGGLLKQY
v_gene: TRBV25-1; d_gene: TRBD2; CDR3aa: ASSDWTSGITDTQY
v_gene: TRBV7-2; d_gene: TRBD2; CDR3aa: ASSLDRTSGGSGELF
v_gene: TRBV5-1; d_gene: .; CDR3aa: ASSLALRDEKLF
v_gene: TRBV6-1; d_gene: .; CDR3aa: ASSDGQANSGNTIY
v_gene: TRBV24-1; d_gene: .; CDR3aa: ATSVRRGTGQETQY
v_gene: TRBV12-3/TRBV12-4; d_gene: .; CDR3aa: ASSFEETAEAF
v_gene: TRBV5-1; d_gene: TRBD1; CDR3aa: ASSSPGQDQF
v_gene: TRBV7-2; d_gene: .; CDR3aa: ASSSRTGRWGSTNEKLF
v_gene: TRBV14; d_gene: TRBD2; CDR3aa: ASSQERKELAGSLPLSYEQY
v_gene: TRBV5-1; d_gene: TRBD1; CDR3aa: ASSLQGAPDEQY
v_gene: TRBV3-1/TRBV3-2; d_gene: TRBD1; CDR3aa: ASSYGQGNYGYT
v_gene: TRBV27; d_gene: TRBD2; CDR3aa: ASMREGRYEQY
v_gene: TRBV4-2; d_gene: .; CDR3aa: ASSQDWKVGSSPLH
v_gene: TRBV2; d_gene: .; CDR3aa: ASSERRDQETQY